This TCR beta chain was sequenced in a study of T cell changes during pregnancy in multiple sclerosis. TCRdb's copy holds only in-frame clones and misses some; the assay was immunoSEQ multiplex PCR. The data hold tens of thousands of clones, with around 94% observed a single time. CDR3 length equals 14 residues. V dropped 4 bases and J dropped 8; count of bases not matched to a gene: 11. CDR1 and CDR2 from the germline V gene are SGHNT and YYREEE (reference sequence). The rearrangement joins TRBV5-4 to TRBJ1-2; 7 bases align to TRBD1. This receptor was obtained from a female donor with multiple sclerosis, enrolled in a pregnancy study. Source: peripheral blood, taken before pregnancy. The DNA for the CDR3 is TGTGCCAGCAGCGGCGTAAGACAGGGAAACGGCTACACCTTC. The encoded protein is CASSGVRQGNGYTF.